This TCR beta chain was profiled in a study of regulatory T cells in long-lasting Graves disease. The overall study: For a period under 3 months, newly diagnosed Graves' patients had taken antithyroid drugs.

Study-wide results and caveats: Preferential use of TRBV28, TRBJ1-2 and TRBJ2-5 was seen in persistent disease. Persistent Graves' patients showed a TCR diversity that was lower than that of newly diagnosed ones.

Relying on iRepertoire HTBI primers and Arm-PCR of CDR3 regions, the team built TCR beta libraries. One entry per CDR3 protein results from TCRdb running MiXCR on the multiplex PCR reads. The profile shows about 430,000 distinct CDR3 sequences, 15% of them singletons. Time point denoted: newly diagnosed GD, antithyroid drugs for less than 3 months. Preparation of the TCR library used RNA extracted from PBMCs. In regard to this clonotype: Its antigen is not known. This sequence may be a read error, since a much larger clone differs from it by one base.

The germline gives CDR1 SGHNT, CDR2 YENEEA. The CDR3 has 14 residues. V shed 5 bases, J shed 6 bases, and the junction held 10 bases outside the gene matches. The sample also formed part of further work on T cells in Graves' hyperthyroidism and ophthalmopathy. As reported in that work: Newly diagnosed hyperthyroidism patients aged 18 to 65 years had disease lasting under 2 months.

The V call is TRBV11-3, the J call TRBJ2-7, with 7 bases identical to TRBD1. The TCR originated in a woman in her thirties or forties with Graves disease. The sample here was peripheral blood mononuclear cells (PBMCs), taken at new diagnosis, from a patient treated with antithyroid drugs. The chain's CDR3 is CASSLFRTGSEQYF. The CDR3 DNA follows: TGTGCCAGCAGCCTCTTTCGGACAGGTAGCGAGCAGTACTTC.